This TCR beta chain appears in the sequencing data of a study of T cell clonotyping in hematopoietic cell transplantation. Worth noting for this clone: Its antigen is not identified.

Germline assignment: CDR1 SGHRS and CDR2 YFSETQ. CDR3 length: 13 amino acids. After removal of 0 bases from V and 6 bases from J, the junction contained 2 bases not matched to a gene. Study-wide points: Higher Inverse Simpson Index values in graft donor and pretransplant recipient predicted broader posttransplant TCR diversity.

Time point indicated: recipient sample about 28 days before transplant, after cytoreduction. Clones were sequenced by immunoSEQ multiplex PCR, and TCRdb holds only the in-frame ones, with some missing. The table includes some 76,000 clones, 90% to 96% detected once. Sequences were derived from peripheral blood mononuclear cells, sampled before stem cell transplant. This sequence joins TRBV5-1 and TRBJ1-2, with 7 bases matching TRBD1. The clonotype comes from a woman aged 45-65 years with acute myeloid leukemia. Some clones in this sample may be carry-over from other donors' samples. In nucleotides, the CDR3 is TGCGCCAGCAGCTTGGCTACAGGGGATGGCTACACCTTC. Amino acid sequence: CASSLATGDGYTF.